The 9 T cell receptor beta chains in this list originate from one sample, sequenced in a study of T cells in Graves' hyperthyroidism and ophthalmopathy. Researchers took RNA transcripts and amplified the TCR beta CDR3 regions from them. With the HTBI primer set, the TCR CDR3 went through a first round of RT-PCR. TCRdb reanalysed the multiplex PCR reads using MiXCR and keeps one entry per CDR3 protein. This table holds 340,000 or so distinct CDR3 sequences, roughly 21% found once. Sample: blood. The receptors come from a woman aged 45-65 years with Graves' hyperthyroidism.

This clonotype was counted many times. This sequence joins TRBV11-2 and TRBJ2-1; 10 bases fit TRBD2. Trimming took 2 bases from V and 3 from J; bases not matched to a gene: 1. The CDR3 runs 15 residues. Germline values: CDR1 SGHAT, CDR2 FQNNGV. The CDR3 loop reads CASSLSGGGYNEQFF. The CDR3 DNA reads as TGTGCCAGCAGCTTAAGCGGGGGGGGCTACAATGAGCAGTTCTTC.

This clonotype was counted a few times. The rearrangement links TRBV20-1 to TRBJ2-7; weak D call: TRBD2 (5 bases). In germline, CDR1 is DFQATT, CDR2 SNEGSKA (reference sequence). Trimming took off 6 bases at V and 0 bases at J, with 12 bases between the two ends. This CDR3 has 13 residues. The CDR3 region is CSASRVGSYEQYF. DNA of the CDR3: TGCAGTGCCTCGAGGGTGGGCTCCTACGAGCAGTACTTC.

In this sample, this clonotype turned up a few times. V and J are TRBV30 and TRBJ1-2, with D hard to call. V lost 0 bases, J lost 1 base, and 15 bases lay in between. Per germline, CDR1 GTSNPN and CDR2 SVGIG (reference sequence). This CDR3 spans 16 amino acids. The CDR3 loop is CAWSVRPNLDNYGYTF. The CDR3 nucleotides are TGTGCCTGGAGTGTACGTCCCAACTTGGATAACTATGGCTACACCTTC. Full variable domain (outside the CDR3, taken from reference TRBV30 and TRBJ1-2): SQTIHQWPATLVQPVGSPLSLECTVEGTSNPNLYWYRQAAGRGLQLLFYSVGIGQISSEVPQNLSASRPQDRQFILSSKKLLLSDSGFYLCAWSVRPNLDNYGYTFGSGTRLTVV.

The CDR3 loop is CASSQAKNEQFF. CDR3 coding DNA: TGCGCCAGCAGCCAAGCGAAAAATGAGCAGTTCTTC. This chain joins TRBV4-1 and TRBJ2-1; D is undetermined. The CDR3 spans 12 residues. Trimming pared 1 base from V and 7 bases from J, leaving 5 bases between. The germline gives CDR1 MGHRA, CDR2 YSYEKL.

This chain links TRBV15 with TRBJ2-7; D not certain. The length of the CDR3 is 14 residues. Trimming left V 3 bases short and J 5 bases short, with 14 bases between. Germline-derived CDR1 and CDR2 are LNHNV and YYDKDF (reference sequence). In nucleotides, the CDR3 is TGTGCCACCAGCAGCTACGGAGCGAACCACGAGCAGTACTTC. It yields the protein CATSSYGANHEQYF.

CDR3 sequence (DNA): TGTGCCAGCAGCCATGGAATCGTGACCCAGTACTTC. Protein sequence: CASSHGIVTQYF. The chain employs TRBV6-1 and TRBJ2-5, with D uncertain. Germline V gene sequence: CDR1 MNHNS, CDR2 SASEGT. The CDR3 covers 12 residues. V was cut by 6 bases and J by 7 bases, with 12 bases left in between.

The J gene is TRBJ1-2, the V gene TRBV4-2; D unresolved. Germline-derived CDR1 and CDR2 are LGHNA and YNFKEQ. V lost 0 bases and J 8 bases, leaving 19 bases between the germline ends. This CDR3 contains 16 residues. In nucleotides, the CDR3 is TGTGCCAGCAGCCAAGATGAGTTGAACTCATGGAGGGGCTACACCTTC. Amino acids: CASSQDELNSWRGYTF.

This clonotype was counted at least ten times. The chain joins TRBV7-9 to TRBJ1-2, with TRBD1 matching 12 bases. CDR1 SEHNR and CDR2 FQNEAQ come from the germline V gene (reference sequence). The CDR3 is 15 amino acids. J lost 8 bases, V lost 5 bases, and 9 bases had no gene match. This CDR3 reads CASSPTGQGARGYTF. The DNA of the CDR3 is TGTGCCAGCAGCCCTACGGGACAGGGGGCGCGGGGCTACACCTTC.

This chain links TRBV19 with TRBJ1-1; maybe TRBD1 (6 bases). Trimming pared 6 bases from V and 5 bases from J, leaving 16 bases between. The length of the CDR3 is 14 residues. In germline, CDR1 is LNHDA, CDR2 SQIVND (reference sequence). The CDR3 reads CASSREVGATEAFF. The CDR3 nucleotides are TGTGCCAGTAGCCGAGAAGTGGGGGCGACTGAAGCTTTCTTT.